One and the same sample provided the 19 T cell receptor beta chains below, sequenced in a study of blood T cell repertoires in COVID-19. Only in-frame clones appear in the TCRdb table, and some are missing; sequencing was by immunoSEQ multiplex PCR. In the table there are 30,000 to 35,000 clones, more than 90% of which are singletons. Sequenced: peripheral blood. The receptors were sampled from a human donor in a cohort sampled during active COVID-19.

J is TRBJ1-5 and V is TRBV4-1, with 8 positions matching TRBD1. Germline V gives CDR1 MGHRA, CDR2 YSYEKL. The CDR3 loop spans 17 amino acids. V was clipped by 0 bases and J by 3 bases; unmatched bases: 7. The CDR3 loop reads CASSQDGQGLNNQPQHF. The CDR3, as DNA: TGCGCCAGCAGCCAAGATGGACAGGGTTTGAACAATCAGCCCCAGCATTTT.

This chain links TRBV29-1 with TRBJ1-5, with 7 bases lining up with TRBD1. The CDR3 is made up of 14 amino acids. The germline V gene has CDR1 SQVTM and CDR2 ANQGSEA. V lost 4 bases, J lost 4 bases, and 7 bases stayed unmatched. The CDR3 sequence: CSVAGDSANQPQHF. CDR3 nucleotides: TGCAGCGTTGCGGGGGACAGTGCAAATCAGCCCCAGCATTTT.

The chain recombines TRBV4-1 with TRBJ2-3; TRBD2 agrees at 9 bases. Germline trimming cut 4 bases from V and 0 bases from J; bases unmatched to any gene: 5. Per germline, CDR1 MGHRA and CDR2 YSYEKL. The CDR3 totals 16 residues. The CDR3 here is CASSPRLAASTDTQYF. The CDR3, as DNA: TGCGCCAGCAGCCCGAGACTAGCGGCTAGCACAGATACGCAGTATTTT.

The chain uses TRBV7-2 and TRBJ2-3; the D is unclear. Trimming left V 1 base short and J 4 bases short, with 12 bases between. Germline lookup yields CDR1 SGHTA and CDR2 FQGNSA. This CDR3 has 15 amino acids. The CDR3 is CASSLGLVGADTQYF. Written as DNA, the CDR3 is TGTGCCAGCAGCTTAGGTTTAGTCGGTGCAGATACGCAGTATTTT.

The chain uses TRBV5-1 and TRBJ2-5, with TRBD1 identical over 9 bases. J was trimmed by 10 bases and V by 0 bases; bases with no gene match: 16. CDR1 and CDR2 from the germline V gene are SGHRS and YFSETQ. This CDR3 has 17 residues. The CDR3, as DNA: TGCGCCAGCAGCTTGGCGGACAGGGGACCCCCCAAAGGGGGCCAGTACTTC. Translation: CASSLADRGPPKGGQYF.

This clone was seen only once. V is TRBV19 and J is TRBJ1-4; D is unclear. Germline V gives CDR1 LNHDA, CDR2 SQIVND (reference sequence). The CDR3 has 16 amino acids. V lost 0 bases, J lost 0 bases, and 8 bases lay in between. This CDR3 is CASSIDFRSTNEKLFF. The CDR3 region has the DNA TGTGCCAGTAGTATAGATTTCAGGTCAACTAATGAAAAACTGTTTTTT.

The J gene is TRBJ2-1, the V gene TRBV19; 13 bases line up with TRBD2. Germline values: CDR1 LNHDA, CDR2 SQIVND (reference sequence). The length of the CDR3 is 18 residues. The V segment lost 3 bases and the J segment 0 bases; nucleotides outside the gene matches: 5. The chain's CDR3 is CASSIRLAGGSSYNEQFF. The CDR3 DNA is TGTGCCAGTAGTATTAGACTAGCGGGAGGCAGCTCCTACAATGAGCAGTTCTTC.

This clone has a single count. The chain uses TRBV5-1 and TRBJ2-7, with 7 bases fitting TRBD2. Looked up from germline, CDR1 is SGHRS and CDR2 is YFSETQ. Losses at the gene ends were 0 bases for V and 4 bases for J; bases not matched to a gene: 4. This CDR3 has 14 amino acids. The CDR3, as DNA: TGCGCCAGCAGCTTGGGAGCGGGATCGTACGAGCAGTACTTC. Protein sequence: CASSLGAGSYEQYF.

The genes are TRBV19 and TRBJ2-1; 7 bases agree with TRBD2. V dropped 9 bases and J dropped 8; count of bases not matched to a gene: 4. Per germline, CDR1 LNHDA and CDR2 SQIVND (reference sequence). CDR3 size: 11 residues. CDR3 loop: CASGRGYEQFF. The CDR3 DNA follows: TGTGCCAGCGGGCGGGGGTATGAGCAGTTCTTC.

J is TRBJ1-1 and V is TRBV5-5; TRBD1 aligns across 10 bases. CDR3 length: 15 residues. Germline V gives CDR1 SGHKS, CDR2 YYEKEE (reference sequence). The V gene end was trimmed by 4 bases and the J gene end by 4 bases; junction bases not matched to a gene: 7. This CDR3 is CASSVPGQGSTEAFF. The CDR3 bases are TGTGCCAGCAGCGTACCGGGACAGGGGTCCACTGAAGCTTTCTTT.

The V and J genes are TRBV21-1 and TRBJ2-2; the listed D gene, TRBD1, was not tested against the DNA. TRBV21-1 is a pseudogene. CDR3 size: 20 residues. The CDR3 is CASSKQQGAVLYSDTGELFF. CDR3 nucleotide sequence: TGTGCCAGCAGCAAACAACAGGGGGCCGTCCTGTATTCGGACACCGGGGAGCTGTTTTTT.

This chain joins TRBV5-5 and TRBJ1-3; D perhaps matches TRBD1 (5 bases). Trimming removed 4 bases at V and 4 bases at J, with 15 bases between. Germline V CDR1 and CDR2: SGHKS, YYEKEE (reference sequence). The CDR3 extends over 15 amino acids. The CDR3 bases are TGTGCCAGCAGCCCCCTCACAGGCCGGGGAAACACCATATATTTT. Amino acid sequence: CASSPLTGRGNTIYF.

The rearrangement joins TRBV27 to TRBJ2-1, with D unclear. V was trimmed by 2 bases and J by 9 bases, leaving 8 bases between them. The CDR3 spans 12 residues. Germline V gene data show CDR1 as MNHEY and CDR2 as SMNVEV (reference sequence). Here the CDR3 DNA reads TGTGCCAGCAGTTTACTCTATGGTGAGCAGTTCTTC. Residues: CASSLLYGEQFF.

The gene calls are TRBV5-1 and TRBJ2-1; 9 bases agree with TRBD1. The ends lost 4 bases at V and 5 bases at J; junction bases unmatched: 22. This CDR3 region has 20 residues. CDR1 is SGHRS and CDR2 is YFSETQ in the germline V gene. The CDR3 sequence is CASSGPGQGRNQGVNNEQFF. Written as DNA, the CDR3 is TGCGCCAGCAGCGGACCCGGACAGGGGAGAAACCAGGGTGTAAACAATGAGCAGTTCTTC.

This chain uses TRBV5-4 with TRBJ2-2; D possibly corresponds to TRBD1 (6 bases). The V end lost 2 bases, the J end lost 4 bases, and 12 bases lay between the germline ends. Germline V gene lookup returns CDR1 SGHNT and CDR2 YYREEE (reference sequence). This CDR3 contains 15 residues. CDR3 bases: TGTGCCAGCAGCTTCCCAGGGGCCCGCACCGGGGAGCTGTTTTTT. It encodes CASSFPGARTGELFF.

This chain connects TRBV4-2 to TRBJ2-5, with TRBD2 matching 9 bases. CDR1 and CDR2 (germline): LGHNA, YNFKEQ. V shed 4 bases and J 5 bases; nucleotides not matched to a gene: 8. The CDR3 spans 15 residues. CDR3 loop: CASSPAGGKEETQYF. CDR3 nucleotides: TGTGCCAGCAGCCCTGCGGGAGGGAAGGAGGAGACCCAGTACTTC.

V and J are TRBV19 and TRBJ2-4; possible D gene TRBD2, 6 bases. V gave up 5 bases and J gave up 9 bases, with 17 bases separating them. Germline V lookup: CDR1 LNHDA, CDR2 SQIVND (reference sequence). The CDR3 has 14 amino acids. The CDR3 nucleotides are TGTGCCAGTAGTGGCCGACAAGGCGGGATCATTCAGTACTTC. Its translation is CASSGRQGGIIQYF.

The rearrangement joins TRBV29-1 to TRBJ2-7; 7 bases match TRBD2. CDR1 is SQVTM, CDR2 ANQGSEA, per germline. Trimming took 4 bases from V and 0 from J; bases not matched to a gene: 9. This CDR3 comprises 15 residues. As DNA, the CDR3 is TGCAGCGTTGCCCTTGGGGGAGGGCACTCCTACGAGCAGTACTTC. Encoded protein: CSVALGGGHSYEQYF.

CDR3 in amino acids: CASSLTDSTSYEQYF. The DNA for the CDR3 is TGTGCCAGCAGCTTAACGGATTCGACATCCTACGAGCAGTACTTC. This rearrangement joins TRBV7-8 to TRBJ2-7; D not resolved. This CDR3 spans 15 amino acids. V lost 2 bases and J 1 base, leaving 12 bases between the germline ends. Germline V lookup: CDR1 SGHVS, CDR2 FQNEAQ.